This T cell receptor beta chain was sequenced during a study of blood T cell repertoires in COVID-19 (dated by TCRdb to 2020 to 2021). For context, the study as a whole: The collaborator samples originated in the United States, Italy and Spain and spanned the acute and convalescent phases of COVID-19. The material from the prospective study consisted of cDNA or gDNA derived from T cells, B-cell-depleted T cells, or PBMCs. The dataset comprised deeply sampled blood TCRbeta repertoires from subjects exposed to, actively infected with, or recovered from COVID-19. The repertoires were released in a freely available public database meant as a resource for research on the immune response to SARS-CoV-2. The samples were drawn from two sources: the first 160 participants of the ongoing ImmuneRACE study, and 1,254 subjects contributed by 6 global collaborators. Sample metadata almost always included a de-identified subject ID, COVID-19 status, age in years and sex. Where HLA class I and class II types were available, the types were taken from metadata supplied by the sample provider, not from assay-based typing.

The immunoSEQ Assay, a bias-controlled multiplex PCR, was used to amplify TCRbeta CDR3 regions from genomic DNA. Under the source paper's analysis protocol: Nucleated cell counts per sample were estimated from amplification of reference gene primers within the assay. Sequence reads were collapsed and filtered to measure the absolute abundance of every unique TCRbeta CDR3 rearrangement. Productive Simpson clonality was computed per sample as the square root of Simpson's diversity index over productive rearrangements. The table comes from immuneACCESS by way of TCRdb, which keeps in-frame sequences with V and J called. Part of the clones is missing from these tables; in studies checked, under half for an unresolved V gene and the rest for unknown reasons. V, J and clone size reflect that table, while D and trimming were determined from the DNA. The table for this sample lists approximately 360,000 clones; around nine tenths of them were counted only once. The top ten hold more than 0.9% of the sample.

What the work shows at the level of the full study, not this receptor alone: The quantity of clinical and demographic metadata differed by source and by participant and was supplied without curation.

For CDR1 and CDR2, the germline V gene lists SGHVS and FQNEAQ. V is trimmed back by 1 base and J by 4 bases, and the junction contains 7 bases that no gene match accounts for. Including cysteine and phenylalanine, the CDR3 has 16 amino acids. CDR3 DNA is the only sequence kept; it has 48 bases, read in frame from the first base. Enrolling through a virtual design, the prospective study's participants ranged in age from roughly 18 to 90 years and lived across roughly 23 United States geographic areas. To assign participants to cohorts, the prospective study relied on clinical history that participants themselves reported in a screening survey and a study questionnaire. Each participant in the prospective study had whole blood, serum and a nasopharyngeal or oropharyngeal swab collected by mobile phlebotomists. Over a roughly 2-month period, participants in the prospective study had the option of providing additional blood draws and questionnaires. Before DNA extraction, prospective study blood samples were shipped either frozen or at room temperature.

In the case of this clone: Which antigen it targets is not known. Per-base qualities were not stored, and no clone one base away is much larger.

This TCR derives from a woman in her 30s with acute COVID-19. The rearranged chain carries TRBV7-8 and TRBJ2-3, and TRBD2 matches 8 of the central bases. The specimen sequenced was PBMCs or T cells enriched from blood (not recorded which). The nucleotide sequence reads as follows: TGTGCCAGCAGCTTAGGGGTTCAACTAGCGGCAGATACGCAGTATTTT. Its amino acids are CASSLGVQLAADTQYF.